The table lists the clone carrying this T cell receptor beta chain with a few counts. What it recognizes is unknown. The data are from a study of response to subunit inactivated influenza vaccine. Study-wide results and caveats: The authors put forward the suggestion that each seasonal influenza vaccination may bring in only a limited number of new T cells.

Losses at the gene ends were 3 bases for V and 2 bases for J; bases not matched to a gene: 2. The CDR3 contains 14 residues. Looked up from germline, CDR1 is MGHDK and CDR2 is SYGVNS. MiXCR, run by TCRdb on the RT-PCR reads, gives a single entry per CDR3 protein. The table includes some 180,000 distinct CDR3 sequences, 9.2% detected once. Sequencing used non-naive T cells sorted from PBMCs, obtained on the day of vaccination. The chain is built from TRBV25-1 and TRBJ2-5, with 8 bases identical to TRBD2. This TCR was recovered from a man in his fifties or sixties who received an inactivated influenza vaccine. The CDR3 spells CASSDAGGQETQYF. DNA of the CDR3: TGTGCCAGCAGTGATGCGGGGGGACAAGAGACCCAGTACTTC.